A selection of T cell receptor beta chains follows, all from one sample in a study of blood T cell repertoires in COVID-19. Libraries were prepared by immunoSEQ multiplex PCR; TCRdb keeps only in-frame clonotypes and omits some of them. Of about 220,000 clones in the sample, 80% were seen once. The sample was peripheral blood. The receptors derive from a human donor in a cohort sampled during active COVID-19. Both conserved end residues are part of each CDR3. D genes are given only for firm matches. Rows may omit the clone size; those that give it use once, few, many or a size class.

TRBV5-1	TRBJ2-7	TRBD2	.	TGCGCCAGCAGCATAACTAGCGGAATCTCCTACGAGCAGTACTTC	CASSITSGISYEQYF
TRBV4-1	TRBJ1-2	.	.	TGCGCCAGCAGCCAAGAAGACTCGTTCCGCTACACCTTC	CASSQEDSFRYTF
TRBV5-8	TRBJ2-7	TRBD1	.	TGTGCCAGCAGCTTAGGGACAGGGTTCACCTACGAGCAGTACTTC	CASSLGTGFTYEQYF
TRBV5-5	TRBJ2-7	TRBD1	.	TGTGCCAGCAGCTTGGGGACCGGGACAGGGGGTCCCGAGCAGTACTTC	CASSLGTGTGGPEQYF
TRBV6-6	TRBJ1-1	.	.	TGTGCCAGCAGTCGACCCCTCGGGGGAACTTTCTTT	CASSRPLGGTFF
TRBV30	TRBJ2-2	TRBD1	.	TGTGCCTGGAGTGAATGGGACAGGGTCGGCGGGGAGCTGTTTTTT	CAWSEWDRVGGELFF
TRBV5-1	TRBJ2-3	TRBD2	.	TGCGCCAGCAGCTCCCCAGCGGGAAGGGGCACAGATACGCAGTATTTT	CASSSPAGRGTDTQYF
TRBV5-1	TRBJ1-1	TRBD1	.	TGCGCCGGACAACAGGGGATGAACACTGAAGCTTTCTTT	CAGQQGMNTEAFF
TRBV7-9	TRBJ2-1	.	once	TGTGCCAGCAGCCCCTTGCGGCCCGATTACAATGAGCAGTTCTTC	CASSPLRPDYNEQFF
TRBV24-1	TRBJ2-1	.	.	TGTGCCACCAGTGACCGCCTGAGAAGGAGCTCCTACAATGAGCAGTTCTTC	CATSDRLRRSSYNEQFF
TRBV28	TRBJ2-7	.	.	TGTGCCAGCAGGTCCCCAGGGTTAAGCTACGAGCAGTACTTC	CASRSPGLSYEQYF
TRBV28	TRBJ1-1	.	.	TGTGCCAGCAGTTCTCCCAGGGGAAAAAGGACTGAAGCTTTCTTT	CASSSPRGKRTEAFF
TRBV19	TRBJ1-5	TRBD1	.	TGTGCCAGTAGTGCAGGGACAGCTAGCAATCAGCCCCAGCATTTT	CASSAGTASNQPQHF
TRBV30	TRBJ2-7	.	.	TGTGCCTGGAGTGTATTTTCGCGACCGGGACTGGCCTACGAGCAGTACTTC	CAWSVFSRPGLAYEQYF
TRBV20-1	TRBJ2-7	.	.	TGCAGTGTGAAGCGGTCCTACGAGCAGTACTTC	CSVKRSYEQYF
TRBV19	TRBJ2-5	TRBD1	once	TGTGCCAGTAGTGCGGGCCGGGACAGGGTAGGTCGGACCCAGTACTTC	CASSAGRDRVGRTQYF
TRBV10-3	TRBJ2-5	.	.	TGTGCCATCAGTGATTGGGGGAGGGGGGGAGAGACCCAGTACTTC	CAISDWGRGGETQYF
TRBV6-2/TRBV6-3	TRBJ2-7	TRBD2	.	TGTGCCAGCAGTTACTGGACTAGCGGGGCCTCCTACGAGCAGTACTTC	CASSYWTSGASYEQYF
TRBV7-9	TRBJ1-4	TRBD1	.	TGTGCCAGCAGCTTAGGGACAGGCGAAAAACTGTTTTTT	CASSLGTGEKLFF
TRBV7-3	TRBJ1-6	.	.	TGTGCCAGCAGCTTATTCGGGGGGGATAATTCACCCCTCCACTTT	CASSLFGGDNSPLHF
TRBV28	TRBJ1-1	.	.	TGTGCCAGCAGTTTGACGCAGGGTAACACTGAAGCTTTCTTT	CASSLTQGNTEAFF